The entry that follows covers one T cell receptor (beta chain) sequence. One junction end disagrees with the germline gene, perhaps due to a read error. Amplified TCR beta CDR3 regions derived from RNA transcripts. RT-PCR in the first round (using the HTBI primer set) targeted the TCR CDR3. MiXCR, applied by TCRdb to the multiplex PCR reads, yields one record per CDR3 protein. The table has around 560,000 distinct CDR3 sequences, roughly a sixth seen once. The sample is drawn from a study of T cells in Graves' hyperthyroidism and ophthalmopathy. The CDR3 length is 12 residues. Per the germline V gene, CDR1 is SEHNR and CDR2 is FQNEAQ (reference sequence).

The sample comprised blood. The V gene is TRBV7-9, the J gene TRBJ2-5; maybe TRBD2 (5 bases). The receptor was isolated from a woman in her late teens or twenties with Graves' hyperthyroidism. CDR3 in amino acids: CASSLMEETQCF. CDR3 in DNA: TGTGCCAGCAGCTTGATGGAGGAGACCCAGTGCTTC.